This T cell receptor (beta chain) appears in the sequencing data of a study of blood T cell repertoires in COVID-19. This CDR3 spans 13 amino acids. Germline-derived CDR1 and CDR2 are LGHDT and YNNKEL (reference sequence). V dropped 3 bases and J dropped 7; count of bases not matched to a gene: 4. Assay: immunoSEQ multiplex PCR; the TCRdb copy retains only in-frame clones and omits some. The table includes 200,000 to 250,000 clones, roughly 86% detected once. The sequence derives from a woman in her twenties or thirties who had recovered from COVID-19. The sample comprised peripheral blood. The rearrangement links TRBV3-1 (or the pseudogene TRBV3-2) to TRBJ1-2; the match to TRBD1 covers 8 bases. CDR3 sequence reads: CASSHSGTGGYTF. The CDR3 DNA reads TGTGCCAGCAGCCATTCCGGGACAGGTGGCTACACCTTC.